These 26 T cell receptor beta chains originate from one sample sequenced in a study of blood T cells in healthy people across ages. Using a J-beta primer mix together with a sample-barcoded 5' primer, a second PCR was run for roughly 6 to 11 cycles. Via MiXCR, TCRdb re-called the 5' RACE reads, giving one row per CDR3 protein. The sample contains 1.5 million to 2 million distinct CDR3 sequences, almost 35% of which appear only once. What was sequenced was blood. The receptors stem from a woman in her 30s in good health.

The table lists this clonotype with a few counts. The chain employs TRBV13 and TRBJ2-3; 7 nucleotides match TRBD2. V shed 5 bases, J shed 3 bases, and the junction held 11 bases outside the gene matches. Germline V gene data show CDR1 as PRHDT and CDR2 as FYEKMQ (reference sequence). The CDR3 has 16 amino acids. The CDR3 nucleotides are TGTGCCAGCAGCAAGCGGGGCAGGGAATGGACAGATACGCAGTATTTT. Translation: CASSKRGREWTDTQYF.

A few counts support this clonotype. The junction does not match germline at one end; this may be a read error. The V and J genes are TRBV4-1 and TRBJ1-6; D remains ambiguous. Germline loops: CDR1 MGHRA, CDR2 YSYEKL. This CDR3 has 15 residues. The CDR3 here is CASGQESSYNSPLHF. The CDR3 DNA is TGCGCCAGCGGCCAAGAGTCATCCTATAATTCACCCCTCCACTTT.

The chain joins TRBV28 to TRBJ1-2, with D possibly matching TRBD1 (5 bases). V was trimmed by 8 bases and J by 5 bases, leaving 15 bases between them. CDR3 length: 13 residues. The germline V gene has CDR1 MDHEN and CDR2 SYDVKM. The CDR3, as DNA: TGTGCCAGCGTGGAAGGGGCAGGGTATGGCTACACCTTC. It specifies CASVEGAGYGYTF.

This clonotype has a handful of counts. The chain joins TRBV20-1 to TRBJ2-3, with TRBD2 identical over 12 bases. Germline V lookup: CDR1 DFQATT, CDR2 SNEGSKA (reference sequence). This CDR3 region has 18 residues. The trim removed 4 bases at V and 0 bases at J, leaving 11 bases unmatched. CDR3 sequence: CSATLLAGGPQSTDTQYF. In DNA, the CDR3 is TGCAGTGCTACACTCCTAGCGGGAGGGCCCCAGAGCACAGATACGCAGTATTTT.

The rearrangement links TRBV7-6 to TRBJ1-5; 8 bases agree with TRBD1. This CDR3 is built from 15 residues. CDR1 and CDR2 from the germline V gene are SGHVS and FNYEAQ. The ends lost 5 bases at V and 4 bases at J; junction bases unmatched: 7. The CDR3 spells CASSTRQGTNQPQHF. The CDR3 DNA reads as TGTGCCAGCAGCACCCGACAGGGGACTAATCAGCCCCAGCATTTT.

This clonotype was counted between two and nine times. J is TRBJ2-2 and V is TRBV4-1; a weak D match, TRBD1 (5 bases). V shed 0 bases and J shed 4 bases, with 9 bases lying between them. CDR3 length: 15 residues. Germline V gene lookup returns CDR1 MGHRA and CDR2 YSYEKL. CDR3 in amino acids: CASSQEQGGTGELFF. The CDR3 nucleotides read TGCGCCAGCAGCCAAGAGCAGGGCGGCACCGGGGAGCTGTTTTTT.

This clonotype was recorded at least ten times. This rearrangement joins TRBV6-1 to TRBJ2-5; D is unclear. Trimming took 10 bases from V and 5 from J, leaving 8 bases between them. The CDR3 covers 10 residues. Germline values: CDR1 MNHNS, CDR2 SASEGT. This CDR3 reads CATYEETQYF. The CDR3 nucleotides are TGTGCCACCTACGAGGAGACCCAGTACTTC.

This clonotype was seen more than once but under ten times. This sequence joins TRBV7-2 and TRBJ2-5; 8 bases fit TRBD2. Unmatched junction bases numbered 11, after V lost 1 base and J lost 4 bases. This CDR3 comprises 17 residues. Looked up from germline, CDR1 is SGHTA and CDR2 is FQGNSA. The CDR3 region is CASSLVGSGGRRETQYF. The DNA of the CDR3 is TGTGCCAGCAGCTTAGTTGGTTCGGGGGGGCGCCGAGAGACCCAGTACTTC.

CDR3 sequence reads: CSAVLAGGPYEQYF. The CDR3 coding sequence is TGCAGTGCAGTATTAGCGGGAGGGCCGTACGAGCAGTACTTC. This chain connects TRBV20-1 to TRBJ2-7; 11 positions agree with TRBD2. Germline-derived CDR1 and CDR2 are DFQATT and SNEGSKA (reference sequence). V dropped 6 bases and J dropped 4; count of bases not matched to a gene: 8. CDR3 length equals 14 residues.

The chain links TRBV20-1 to TRBJ2-7; 13 bases map to TRBD2. V shed 5 bases, J shed 4 bases, and the junction held 8 bases outside the gene matches. Germline CDR1 reads DFQATT; CDR2 reads SNEGSKA (reference sequence). The CDR3 runs to 15 residues. CDR3 coding DNA: TGCAGTGCTGAACGACTAGCGGGAGGAATTTACGAGCAGTACTTC. This codes for CSAERLAGGIYEQYF.

This clonotype occurred a few times. J is TRBJ2-6 and V is TRBV25-1; TRBD2 is a possible D gene (7 bases). V gave up 8 bases and J gave up 0 bases, with 8 bases separating them. The germline gives CDR1 MGHDK, CDR2 SYGVNS. This CDR3 is 14 amino acids long. CDR3: CASGGASGANVLTF. The CDR3 bases are TGTGCCAGCGGGGGGGCCTCTGGGGCCAACGTCCTGACTTTC.

This chain links TRBV5-5 with TRBJ2-3, with TRBD1 matching over 11 bases. Germline CDR1 SGHKS, CDR2 YYEKEE (reference sequence). CDR3 size: 16 residues. J was trimmed by 6 bases and V by 4 bases; bases with no gene match: 10. The DNA of the CDR3 is TGTGCCAGCAGCCCTCCCCGGACAGGGGGCTGGGATACGCAGTATTTT. Its translation is CASSPPRTGGWDTQYF.

V and J are TRBV3-1 and TRBJ2-4, with no clear D. The CDR3 totals 15 residues. V gave up 1 base and J gave up 3 bases, with 10 bases separating them. Germline V gives CDR1 LGHDT, CDR2 YNNKEL (reference sequence). CDR3 sequence: CASSQARKGKNIQYF. CDR3 DNA sequence: TGTGCCAGCAGCCAAGCGAGGAAGGGCAAAAACATTCAGTACTTC.

This clonotype came up a few times. With a much larger clone just one base away, this may be a read error. The J gene is TRBJ2-1, the V gene TRBV20-1; 8 bases map to TRBD2. The CDR3 is 18 residues long. Germline V gives CDR1 DFQATT, CDR2 SNEGSKA (reference sequence). V was clipped by 0 bases and J by 0 bases; unmatched bases: 10. DNA of the CDR3: TGCAGTGCTAGAGATTCCGCGGGAGGTCCACTCTCCTACAATGAGCAGTTCTTC. This gives the protein CSARDSAGGPLSYNEQFF.

The chain uses TRBV7-9 and TRBJ2-7; D may be TRBD1 or TRBD2 (5 bases each). V was clipped by 4 bases and J by 4 bases, with 14 bases between them. CDR3 length equals 14 residues. The germline V gene encodes CDR1 SEHNR and CDR2 FQNEAQ (reference sequence). CDR3 region: CASSSRDPGYEQYF. CDR3 DNA sequence: TGTGCCAGCAGCTCGAGGGACCCCGGGTACGAGCAGTACTTC.

V usage is TRBV5-1 and J usage is TRBJ2-2; 7 nucleotides align to TRBD1. After removal of 6 bases from V and 4 bases from J, the junction contained 9 bases not matched to a gene. Germline V CDR1 and CDR2: SGHRS, YFSETQ. This CDR3 contains 15 residues. The CDR3 loop reads CASNTQGVSTGELFF. The CDR3 coding sequence is TGCGCCAGCAACACCCAGGGGGTATCCACCGGGGAGCTGTTTTTT. The full variable domain, rest sourced from reference TRBV5-1 and TRBJ2-2, is KAGVTQTPRYLIKTRGQQVTLSCSPISGHRSVSWYQQTPGQGLQFLFEYFSETQRNKGNFPGRFSGRQFSNSRSEMNVSTLELGDSALYLCASNTQGVSTGELFFGEGSRLTVL.

The chain uses TRBV7-9 and TRBJ1-6; the D is unclear. The CDR3 has 13 residues. The ends were cut back, 2 bases at V and 10 bases at J, with 9 bases in the middle. Germline lookup yields CDR1 SEHNR and CDR2 FQNEAQ (reference sequence). Here the CDR3 DNA reads TGTGCCAGCAGCTTACTCTCCGGCTCACCCCTCCACTTT. Translated, it gives CASSLLSGSPLHF.

This clonotype occurred a few times. This chain connects TRBV27 to TRBJ2-1; TRBD2 aligns across 10 bases. J was trimmed by 8 bases and V by 3 bases; bases with no gene match: 7. From germline, CDR1 is MNHEY and CDR2 SMNVEV (reference sequence). This CDR3 spans 15 amino acids. This chain's CDR3 is CASSFMASGSDEQFF. The CDR3 bases are TGTGCCAGCAGTTTTATGGCTAGCGGGAGCGATGAGCAGTTCTTC.

Points on this clonotype: Being one base from a much bigger clone, this may be a read error. This chain links TRBV5-1 with TRBJ2-3, with unresolved D. This CDR3 is built from 13 residues. Germline CDR1 and CDR2: SGHRS and YFSETQ. CDR3 sequence (DNA): TGCGCCAACAGCCCCTACCTCACAGATACGCAGTATTTT. Residues: CANSPYLTDTQYF.

The chain links TRBV4-1 to TRBJ1-1; D possibly corresponds to TRBD1 (6 bases). Per the germline V gene, CDR1 is MGHRA and CDR2 is YSYEKL. V lost 0 bases and J lost 4, with 12 bases in between. The length of the CDR3 is 15 residues. CDR3 sequence reads: CASSQERGEGTEAFF. The CDR3 nucleotides read TGCGCCAGCAGCCAAGAGAGGGGGGAGGGCACTGAAGCTTTCTTT.

This clonotype occurred a few times. The V and J genes are TRBV6-2 or TRBV6-3 and TRBJ2-3, with 7 positions matching TRBD2. This CDR3 spans 16 amino acids. Germline loops: CDR1 MNHEY, CDR2 SVGEGT. Trimming cost V 5 bases and J 2 bases; bases outside gene matches: 10. The CDR3 reads CASSPDTSAYTDTQYF. The DNA for the CDR3 is TGTGCCAGCAGTCCCGACACTAGCGCCTACACAGATACGCAGTATTTT.

This clonotype was found a few times. The chain recombines TRBV20-1 with TRBJ1-2; 9 bases map to TRBD1. Germline CDR1 and CDR2: DFQATT and SNEGSKA (reference sequence). J gave up 7 bases and V 5 bases, and 8 bases lay outside the gene matches. The CDR3 runs to 13 residues. CDR3: CSAGAWTGVGYTF. For the CDR3, the DNA is TGCAGTGCTGGGGCGTGGACAGGGGTTGGCTACACCTTC.

This clonotype came up a few times. V and J are TRBV20-1 and TRBJ2-3; no definite D call. The CDR3 runs 13 residues. Germline V lookup: CDR1 DFQATT, CDR2 SNEGSKA (reference sequence). V was cut by 0 bases and J by 2 bases, with 6 bases left in between. CDR3: CSARDSITDTQYF. CDR3 coding DNA: TGCAGTGCTAGAGATAGCATCACAGATACGCAGTATTTT.

This chain connects TRBV5-1 to TRBJ2-1; D is uncertain. The germline CDR1 and CDR2 sequences are SGHRS and YFSETQ. The CDR3 is made up of 16 amino acids. Trimming shortened V by 0 bases and J by 2 bases, and 12 bases separated the two germline ends. CDR3: CASSLAPSDPYNEQFF. The CDR3 bases are TGCGCCAGCAGCTTGGCCCCCTCCGACCCCTACAATGAGCAGTTCTTC.

The chain couples TRBV20-1 to TRBJ1-1, with TRBD1 identical over 7 bases. This CDR3 region has 14 residues. Germline V gives CDR1 DFQATT, CDR2 SNEGSKA (reference sequence). The J segment lost 5 bases and the V segment lost 1 base, leaving 7 bases of the junction unmatched. The CDR3 sequence: CSARGVRGRTEAFF. CDR3 bases: TGCAGTGCTAGAGGTGTAAGGGGGCGAACTGAAGCTTTCTTT.

There are a few counts of this clonotype. V gene TRBV7-2 combines with J gene TRBJ2-5; either TRBD1 or TRBD2 may supply D (5 bases each). V dropped 1 base and J dropped 5 bases, with 17 bases sitting between them. This CDR3 has 16 residues. Germline V CDR1 and CDR2: SGHTA, FQGNSA. The CDR3 DNA is TGTGCCAGCAGCTTAGTCCTGGGGCTAGCCGGTGAGACCCAGTACTTC. Protein sequence: CASSLVLGLAGETQYF.